A single sample is the source of the 9 T cell receptor beta chains below, sequenced in a study of T-cell reconstitution after alpha-beta-depleted transplantation in children. TCRbeta library preparation incorporated unique molecular identifiers. MiXCR, applied by TCRdb to the PCR reads, yields one record per CDR3 protein. This sample yields about 980,000 distinct CDR3 sequences, of which about 29% are seen a single time; under 30% belongs to the top ten. Sample: PBMCs, mostly from graft donor cells, taken 360 days after TCRalphabeta/CD19-depleted stem cell transplant. Receptors were obtained from a boy less than two years old who had a stem cell transplant for SCID, so the T cells may come from the graft donor.

In its sample, this clonotype was seen a few times. The chain recombines TRBV4-3 with TRBJ2-3; D remains ambiguous. Germline lookup yields CDR1 LGHNA and CDR2 YSLEER. This CDR3 contains 18 residues. Trimming took off 4 bases at V and 2 bases at J, with 22 bases between the two ends. The DNA of the CDR3 is TGCGCCAGCAGCCGCAGAGTATTGACTGGGGTGATCACAGATACGCAGTATTTT. Encoded protein: CASSRRVLTGVITDTQYF.

This clonotype was seen a few times. J is TRBJ1-1 and V is TRBV4-2; D unresolved. With 4 bases removed from V and 0 bases from J, the gap between germline ends came to 18 bases. The CDR3 sequence is 17 residues long. Looked up from germline, CDR1 is LGHNA and CDR2 is YNFKEQ. CDR3 nucleotide sequence: TGTGCCAGCAGCCCCTTAGGAGGTCCAGACATGAACACTGAAGCTTTCTTT. As protein: CASSPLGGPDMNTEAFF.

The CDR3 bases are TGCAGCACGAGTCACCTGAGCACAGATACGCAGTATTTT. This gives the protein CSTSHLSTDTQYF. The chain couples TRBV29-1 to TRBJ2-3, with D hard to call. Germline V gene sequence: CDR1 SQVTM, CDR2 ANQGSEA. Trimming stripped 8 bases from V and 0 bases from J, with 12 bases between. The CDR3 length is 13 residues.

The chain recombines TRBV3-1 with TRBJ2-2; unclear D gene. V shed 0 bases and J shed 1 base, with 6 bases lying between them. This CDR3 contains 15 residues. Per germline, CDR1 LGHDT and CDR2 YNNKEL (reference sequence). CDR3 region: CASSQDMGNTGELFF. The CDR3 DNA is TGTGCCAGCAGCCAAGATATGGGGAACACCGGGGAGCTGTTTTTT.

This sequence joins TRBV15 and TRBJ2-5, with D perhaps TRBD1 or TRBD2 (6 bases each). Germline V lookup: CDR1 LNHNV, CDR2 YYDKDF (reference sequence). The V and J ends lost 5 bases and 1 base respectively, with 14 bases between them. The CDR3 has 15 residues. The DNA of the CDR3 is TGTGCCACCAGCTCGTCCGGGGGCCCCCAAGAGACCCAGTACTTC. Translated: CATSSSGGPQETQYF.

This clonotype has only a few counts. The rearrangement uses TRBV10-3 and TRBJ2-3; 9 bases map to TRBD2. CDR1 and CDR2 from the germline V gene are ENHRY and SYGVKD. CDR3 length: 13 amino acids. Losses at the gene ends were 11 bases for V and 2 bases for J; bases not matched to a gene: 5. The CDR3 DNA reads as TGTGCCGTTAGCGGGGGCCTCACAGATACGCAGTATTTT. Translation gives CAVSGGLTDTQYF.

This clonotype was recorded a few times. The chain is built from TRBV9 and TRBJ2-7; TRBD2 matches at 7 bases. Germline V gene sequence: CDR1 SGDLS, CDR2 YYNGEE. Unmatched junction bases numbered 16, after V lost 4 bases and J lost 3 bases. There are 17 residues in the CDR3. The CDR3: CASSIIGRDASCYEQYF. DNA of the CDR3: TGTGCCAGCAGCATAATAGGGAGGGACGCATCATGCTACGAGCAGTACTTC.

V usage is TRBV6-5 and J usage is TRBJ1-1; D unresolved. The CDR3 extends over 11 amino acids. Germline V gene sequence: CDR1 MNHEY, CDR2 SVGAGI. The V gene lost 7 bases and the J gene lost 6 bases, with 9 bases spanning the gap. CDR3 nucleotide sequence: TGTGCCAGCACCCAAGGGTCTGAAGCTTTCTTT. Its protein product is CASTQGSEAFF.

This chain links TRBV5-5 with TRBJ2-3, with 13 bases that match TRBD2. After removal of 2 bases from V and 9 bases from J, the junction contained 6 bases not matched to a gene. The CDR3 length is 15 residues. The germline V gene has CDR1 SGHKS and CDR2 YYEKEE (reference sequence). The CDR3 coding sequence is TGTGCCAGCAGCTTTTCGGTGACTAGCGGGGGGACGCAGTATTTT. As protein: CASSFSVTSGGTQYF.